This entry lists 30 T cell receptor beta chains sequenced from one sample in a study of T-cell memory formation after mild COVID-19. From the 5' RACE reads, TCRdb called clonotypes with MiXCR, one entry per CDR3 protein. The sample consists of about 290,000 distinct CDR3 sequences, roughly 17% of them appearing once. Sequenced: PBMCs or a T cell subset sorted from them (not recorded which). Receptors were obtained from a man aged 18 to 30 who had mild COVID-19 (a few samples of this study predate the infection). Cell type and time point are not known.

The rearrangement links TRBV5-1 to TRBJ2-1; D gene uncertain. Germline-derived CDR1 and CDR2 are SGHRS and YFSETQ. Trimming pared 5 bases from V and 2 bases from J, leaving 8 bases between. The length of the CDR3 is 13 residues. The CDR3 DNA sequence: TGCGCCAGCAGACCAGGTGCCTACAATGAGCAGTTCTTC. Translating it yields CASRPGAYNEQFF. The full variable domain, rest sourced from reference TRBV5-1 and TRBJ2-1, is KAGVTQTPRYLIKTRGQQVTLSCSPISGHRSVSWYQQTPGQGLQFLFEYFSETQRNKGNFPGRFSGRQFSNSRSEMNVSTLELGDSALYLCASRPGAYNEQFFGPGTRLTVL.

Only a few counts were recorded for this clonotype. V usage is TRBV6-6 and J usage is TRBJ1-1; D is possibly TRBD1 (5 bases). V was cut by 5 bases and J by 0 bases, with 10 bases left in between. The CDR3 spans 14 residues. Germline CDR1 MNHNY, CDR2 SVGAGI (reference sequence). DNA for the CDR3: TGTGCCAGCAGTACCCCAGGGATGAACACTGAAGCTTTCTTT. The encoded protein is CASSTPGMNTEAFF.

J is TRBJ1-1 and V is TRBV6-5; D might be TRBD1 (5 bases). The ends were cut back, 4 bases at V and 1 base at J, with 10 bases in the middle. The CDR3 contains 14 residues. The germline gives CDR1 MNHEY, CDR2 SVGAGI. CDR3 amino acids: CASSFGTGNTEAFF. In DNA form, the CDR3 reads TGTGCCAGCAGTTTCGGGACCGGGAACACTGAAGCTTTCTTT.

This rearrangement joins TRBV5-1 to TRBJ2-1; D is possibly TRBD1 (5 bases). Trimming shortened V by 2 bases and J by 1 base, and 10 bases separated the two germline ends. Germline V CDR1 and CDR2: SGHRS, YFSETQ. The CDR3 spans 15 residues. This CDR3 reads CASSFTQGSYNEQFF. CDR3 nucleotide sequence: TGCGCCAGCAGCTTCACGCAGGGTTCCTACAATGAGCAGTTCTTC.

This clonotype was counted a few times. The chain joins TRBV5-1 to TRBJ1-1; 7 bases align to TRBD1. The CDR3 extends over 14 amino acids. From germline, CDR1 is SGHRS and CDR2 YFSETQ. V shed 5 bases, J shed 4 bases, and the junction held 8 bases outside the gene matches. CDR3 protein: CASRTGVTSTEAFF. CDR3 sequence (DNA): TGCGCCAGCAGAACAGGGGTCACGAGCACTGAAGCTTTCTTT.

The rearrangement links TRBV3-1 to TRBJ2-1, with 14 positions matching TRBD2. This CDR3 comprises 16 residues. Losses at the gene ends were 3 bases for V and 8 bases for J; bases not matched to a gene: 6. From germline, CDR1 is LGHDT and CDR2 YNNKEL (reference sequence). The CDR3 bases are TGTGCCAGCAGCCACGGACTAGCGGGGGGTGTGGATGAGCAGTTCTTC. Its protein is CASSHGLAGGVDEQFF.

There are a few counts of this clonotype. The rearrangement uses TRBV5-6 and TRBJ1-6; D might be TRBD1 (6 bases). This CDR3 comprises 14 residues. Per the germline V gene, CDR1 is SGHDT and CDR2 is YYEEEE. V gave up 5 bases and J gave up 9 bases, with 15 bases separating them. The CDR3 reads CASRAGQGPSPLHF. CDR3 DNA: TGTGCCAGCAGGGCGGGCCAGGGGCCTTCACCCCTCCACTTT.

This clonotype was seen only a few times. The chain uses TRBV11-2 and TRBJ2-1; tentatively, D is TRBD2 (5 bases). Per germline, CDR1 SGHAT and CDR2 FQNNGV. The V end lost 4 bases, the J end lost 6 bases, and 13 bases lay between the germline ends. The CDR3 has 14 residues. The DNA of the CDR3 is TGTGCCAGCAGCTCAATCCAGCGGCTCAATGAGCAGTTCTTC. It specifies CASSSIQRLNEQFF.

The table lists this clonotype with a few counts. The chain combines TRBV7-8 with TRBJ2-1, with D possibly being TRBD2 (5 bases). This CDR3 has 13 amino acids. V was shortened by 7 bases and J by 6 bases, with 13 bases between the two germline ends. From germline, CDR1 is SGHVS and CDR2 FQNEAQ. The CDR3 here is CASTPPAGNEQFF. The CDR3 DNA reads TGTGCCAGCACCCCCCCGGCGGGCAATGAGCAGTTCTTC.

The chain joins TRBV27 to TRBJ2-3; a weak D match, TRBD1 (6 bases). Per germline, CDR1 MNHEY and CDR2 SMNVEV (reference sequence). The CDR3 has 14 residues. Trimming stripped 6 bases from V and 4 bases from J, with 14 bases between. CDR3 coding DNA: TGTGCCAGCAGCATTGGGGGCGGCGCAGATACGCAGTATTTT. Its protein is CASSIGGGADTQYF.

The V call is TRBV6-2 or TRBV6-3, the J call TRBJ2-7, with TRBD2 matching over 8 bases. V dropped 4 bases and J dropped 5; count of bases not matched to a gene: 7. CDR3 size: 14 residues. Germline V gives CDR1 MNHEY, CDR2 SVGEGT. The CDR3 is CASSWRGDLDEQYF. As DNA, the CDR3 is TGTGCCAGCAGTTGGCGGGGGGACCTCGACGAGCAGTACTTC.

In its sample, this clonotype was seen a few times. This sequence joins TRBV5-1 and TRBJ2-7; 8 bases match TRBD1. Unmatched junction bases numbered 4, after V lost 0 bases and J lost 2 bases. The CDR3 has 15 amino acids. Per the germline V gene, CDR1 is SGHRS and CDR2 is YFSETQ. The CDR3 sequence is CASSLGQGATYEQYF. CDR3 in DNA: TGCGCCAGCAGCTTGGGGCAGGGGGCAACCTACGAGCAGTACTTC. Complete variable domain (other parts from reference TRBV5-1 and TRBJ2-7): KAGVTQTPRYLIKTRGQQVTLSCSPISGHRSVSWYQQTPGQGLQFLFEYFSETQRNKGNFPGRFSGRQFSNSRSEMNVSTLELGDSALYLCASSLGQGATYEQYFGPGTRLTVT.

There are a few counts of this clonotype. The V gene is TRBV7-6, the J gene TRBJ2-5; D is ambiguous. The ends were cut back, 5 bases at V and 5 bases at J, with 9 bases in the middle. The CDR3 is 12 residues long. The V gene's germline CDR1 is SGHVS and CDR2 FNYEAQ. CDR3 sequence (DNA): TGTGCCAGCAGCCCAGATAGGGAGACCCAGTACTTC. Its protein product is CASSPDRETQYF.

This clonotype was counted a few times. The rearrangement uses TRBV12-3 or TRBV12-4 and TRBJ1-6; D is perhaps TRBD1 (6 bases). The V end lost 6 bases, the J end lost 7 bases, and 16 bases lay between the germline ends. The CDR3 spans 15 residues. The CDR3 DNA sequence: TGTGCCAGCAGAGCCACAGGGAACGGGAATTCACCCCTCCACTTT. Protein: CASRATGNGNSPLHF.

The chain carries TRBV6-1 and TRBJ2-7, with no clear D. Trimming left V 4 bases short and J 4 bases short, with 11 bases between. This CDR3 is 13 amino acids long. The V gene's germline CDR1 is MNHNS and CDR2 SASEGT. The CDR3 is CASSAMTGYEQYV. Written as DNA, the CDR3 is TGTGCCAGCAGTGCTATGACCGGGTACGAGCAGTACGTC.

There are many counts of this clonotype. CDR3: CASSLRTGAGELFF. CDR3 coding DNA: TGCGCCAGCAGCTTAAGGACAGGGGCCGGGGAGCTGTTTTTT. The V call is TRBV5-1, the J call TRBJ2-2; 9 bases are shared with TRBD1. V gave up 2 bases and J gave up 6 bases; unmatched junction bases: 2. The CDR3 is made up of 14 amino acids. The germline gives CDR1 SGHRS, CDR2 YFSETQ.

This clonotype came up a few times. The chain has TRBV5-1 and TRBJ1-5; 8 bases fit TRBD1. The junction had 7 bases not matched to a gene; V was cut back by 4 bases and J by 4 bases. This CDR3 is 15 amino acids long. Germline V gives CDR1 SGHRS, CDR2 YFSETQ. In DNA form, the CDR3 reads TGCGCCAGCAGCCCTACGGACAGGGAAAATCAGCCCCAGCATTTT. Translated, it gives CASSPTDRENQPQHF.

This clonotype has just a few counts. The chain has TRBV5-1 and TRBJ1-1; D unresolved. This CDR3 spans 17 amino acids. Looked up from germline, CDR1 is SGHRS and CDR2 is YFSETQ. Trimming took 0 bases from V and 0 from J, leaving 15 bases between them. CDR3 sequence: CASSLAGSTGLNTEAFF. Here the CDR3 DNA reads TGCGCCAGCAGCTTGGCGGGTTCTACGGGGTTGAACACTGAAGCTTTCTTT.

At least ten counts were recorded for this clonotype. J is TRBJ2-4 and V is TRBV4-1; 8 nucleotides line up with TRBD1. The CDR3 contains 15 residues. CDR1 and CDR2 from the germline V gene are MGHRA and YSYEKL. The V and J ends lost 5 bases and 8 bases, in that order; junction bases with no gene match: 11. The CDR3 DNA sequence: TGCGCCAGCAGCGCGGGTCCAGGGGGCGCGGACATTCAGTACTTC. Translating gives CASSAGPGGADIQYF.

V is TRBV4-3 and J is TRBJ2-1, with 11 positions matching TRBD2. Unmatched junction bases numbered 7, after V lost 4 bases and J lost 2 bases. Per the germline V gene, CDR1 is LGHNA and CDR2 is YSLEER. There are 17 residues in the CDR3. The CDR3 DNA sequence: TGCGCCAGCAGCCTCCGACTAGCGGGGCCTCCCTACAATGAGCAGTTCTTC. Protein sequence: CASSLRLAGPPYNEQFF.

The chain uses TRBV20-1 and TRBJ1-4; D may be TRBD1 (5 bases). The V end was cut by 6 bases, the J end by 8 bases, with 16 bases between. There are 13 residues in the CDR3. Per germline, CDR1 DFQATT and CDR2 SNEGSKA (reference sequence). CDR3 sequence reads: CSAEGTSREKLFF. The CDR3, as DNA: TGCAGTGCGGAAGGGACGTCGCGGGAAAAACTGTTTTTT.

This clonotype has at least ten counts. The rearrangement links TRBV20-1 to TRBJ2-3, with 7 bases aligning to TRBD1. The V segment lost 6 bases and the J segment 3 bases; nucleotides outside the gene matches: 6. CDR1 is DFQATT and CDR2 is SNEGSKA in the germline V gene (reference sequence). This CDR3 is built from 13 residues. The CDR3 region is CSARQGLTDTQYF. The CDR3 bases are TGCAGTGCCCGACAGGGCCTAACAGATACGCAGTATTTT.

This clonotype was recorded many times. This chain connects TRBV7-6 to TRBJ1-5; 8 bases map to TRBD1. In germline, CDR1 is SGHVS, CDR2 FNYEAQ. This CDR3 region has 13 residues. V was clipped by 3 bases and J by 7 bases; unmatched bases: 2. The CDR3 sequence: CASSFGQGQPQHF. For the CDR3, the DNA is TGTGCCAGCAGCTTTGGACAGGGCCAGCCCCAGCATTTT.

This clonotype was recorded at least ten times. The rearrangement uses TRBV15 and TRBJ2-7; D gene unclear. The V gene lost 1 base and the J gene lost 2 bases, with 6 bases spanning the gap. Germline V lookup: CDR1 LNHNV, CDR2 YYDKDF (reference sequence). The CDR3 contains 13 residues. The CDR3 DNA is TGTGCCACCAGCAGAGGACCAGCCTACGAGCAGTACGTC. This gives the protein CATSRGPAYEQYV.

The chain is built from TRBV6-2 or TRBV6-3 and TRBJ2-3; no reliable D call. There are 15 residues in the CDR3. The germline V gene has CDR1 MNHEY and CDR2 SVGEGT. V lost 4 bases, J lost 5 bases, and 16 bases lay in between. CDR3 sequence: CASSFTPTWGDTQYF. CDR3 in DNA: TGTGCCAGCAGTTTCACACCCACGTGGGGAGATACGCAGTATTTT.

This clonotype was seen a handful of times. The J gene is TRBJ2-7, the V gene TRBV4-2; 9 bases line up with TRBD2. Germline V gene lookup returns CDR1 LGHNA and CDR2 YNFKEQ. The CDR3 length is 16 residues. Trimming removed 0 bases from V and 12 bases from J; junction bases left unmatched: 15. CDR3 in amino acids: CASSQDLRASGEGGYF. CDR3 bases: TGTGCCAGCAGCCAAGATCTCAGGGCTAGCGGGGAGGGGGGGTACTTC.

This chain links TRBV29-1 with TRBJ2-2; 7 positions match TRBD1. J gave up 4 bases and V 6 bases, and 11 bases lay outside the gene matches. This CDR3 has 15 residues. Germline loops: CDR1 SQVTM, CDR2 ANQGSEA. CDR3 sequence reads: CSVFLDRASTGELFF. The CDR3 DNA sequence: TGCAGCGTATTCCTCGACAGGGCGTCCACCGGGGAGCTGTTTTTT.

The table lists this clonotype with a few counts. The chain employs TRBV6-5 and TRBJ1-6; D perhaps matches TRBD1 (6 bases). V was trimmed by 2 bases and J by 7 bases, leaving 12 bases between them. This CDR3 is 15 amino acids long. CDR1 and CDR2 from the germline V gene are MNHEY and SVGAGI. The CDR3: CASSYGRGPNSPLHF. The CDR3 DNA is TGTGCCAGCAGTTACGGTCGGGGGCCGAATTCACCCCTCCACTTT.

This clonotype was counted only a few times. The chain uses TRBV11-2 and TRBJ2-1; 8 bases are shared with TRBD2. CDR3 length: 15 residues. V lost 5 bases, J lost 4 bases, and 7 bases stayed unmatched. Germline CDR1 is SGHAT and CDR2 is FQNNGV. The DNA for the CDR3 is TGTGCCAGCAGCGCCAGCACGGGGGGGTACAATGAGCAGTTCTTC. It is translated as CASSASTGGYNEQFF.

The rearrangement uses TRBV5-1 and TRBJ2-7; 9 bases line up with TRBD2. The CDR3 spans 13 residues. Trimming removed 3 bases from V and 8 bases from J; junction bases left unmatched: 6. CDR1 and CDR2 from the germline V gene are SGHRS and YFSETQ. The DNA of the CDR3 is TGCGCCAGCAGCTGGGCTAGCGGGAACAAGCAGTACTTC. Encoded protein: CASSWASGNKQYF.